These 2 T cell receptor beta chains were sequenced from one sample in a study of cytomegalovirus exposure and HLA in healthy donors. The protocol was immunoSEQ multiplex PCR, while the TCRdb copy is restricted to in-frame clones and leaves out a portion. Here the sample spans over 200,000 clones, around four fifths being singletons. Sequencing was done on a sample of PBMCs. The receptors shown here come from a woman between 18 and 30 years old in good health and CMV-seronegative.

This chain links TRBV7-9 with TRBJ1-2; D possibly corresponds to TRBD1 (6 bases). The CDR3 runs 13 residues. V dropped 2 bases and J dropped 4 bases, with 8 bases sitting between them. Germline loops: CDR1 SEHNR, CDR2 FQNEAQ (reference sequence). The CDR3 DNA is TGTGCCAGCAGCTTACAGGGGCCCTATGGCTACACCTTC. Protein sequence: CASSLQGPYGYTF.

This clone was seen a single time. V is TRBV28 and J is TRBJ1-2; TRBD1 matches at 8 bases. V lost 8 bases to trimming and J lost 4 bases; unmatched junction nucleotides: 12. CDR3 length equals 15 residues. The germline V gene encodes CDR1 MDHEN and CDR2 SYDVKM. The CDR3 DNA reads TGTGCCAGCCGAACAGGGGGAGACAGGGCCTATGGCTACACCTTC. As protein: CASRTGGDRAYGYTF.